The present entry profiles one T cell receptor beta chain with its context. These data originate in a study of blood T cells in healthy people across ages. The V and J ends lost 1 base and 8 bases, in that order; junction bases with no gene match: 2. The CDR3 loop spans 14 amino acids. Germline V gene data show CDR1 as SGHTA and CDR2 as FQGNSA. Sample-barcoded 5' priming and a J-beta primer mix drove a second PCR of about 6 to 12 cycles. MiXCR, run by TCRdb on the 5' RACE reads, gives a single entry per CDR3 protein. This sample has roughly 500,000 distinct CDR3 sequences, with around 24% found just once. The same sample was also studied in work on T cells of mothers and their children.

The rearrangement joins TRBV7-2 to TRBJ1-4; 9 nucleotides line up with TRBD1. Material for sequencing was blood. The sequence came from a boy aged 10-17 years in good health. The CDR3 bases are TGTGCCAGCAGCTTAGTACAGGGGGCCGAAAAACTGTTTTTT. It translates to CASSLVQGAEKLFF.